The T cell receptor (beta chain) described here comes from a study of blood T cell repertoires in COVID-19. Study-wide context: Samples of COVID-19 (acute and convalescent) were obtained from the United States, Italy and Spain. Nucleic acid was either cDNA or gDNA, and it came from T cells, B-cell-depleted T cells, or PBMCs.

Source study methods: Using reference gene primer amplification, nucleated cell counts were estimated. Clones were read by immunoSEQ multiplex PCR, and TCRdb kept only the in-frame ones, dropping some. V and J calls and clone size are given by that table; D and trimming were obtained from the DNA. Of roughly 150,000 clones listed, over 70% are singletons. Germline V gene data show CDR1 as MGHRA and CDR2 as YSYEKL. The CDR3 has 15 residues. V lost 1 base, J lost 2 bases, and 12 bases lay in between. The gene calls are TRBV4-1 and TRBJ2-7, with D maybe TRBD2 (6 bases). The receptor was derived from a man aged 60 to 75 with acute or convalescent COVID-19. Material for sequencing was peripheral blood. CDR3 amino acids: CASSQGGLQAYEQYF. The CDR3 nucleotides read TGCGCCAGCAGCCAAGGCGGACTACAAGCCTACGAGCAGTACTTC.